This T cell receptor (beta chain) was obtained from a study of long-term antiretroviral therapy in people with HIV. The junction had 3 bases not matched to a gene; V was cut back by 2 bases and J by 6 bases. Germline-derived CDR1 and CDR2 are SGHVS and FQNEAQ. The CDR3 spans 14 residues. The assay, immunoSEQ v3.0, was run at survey level. The table came from immunoSEQ multiplex PCR; TCRdb's copy has only in-frame clones and leaves some out. The sample lists some 25,000 clones, about 86% occurring once. The genes are TRBV7-8 and TRBJ2-7; 11 bases agree with TRBD2. This material consisted of unsorted PBMCs, taken 1.2 years after starting antiretroviral therapy. The sequence came from a man aged 50-60 years with HIV. CDR3 nucleotide sequence: TGTGCCAGCAGCTTAATGACTAGCGGGACCGAGCAGTACTTC. This encodes CASSLMTSGTEQYF.